A selection of T cell receptor beta chains follows, all from one sample in a study of CD8+ T cells in alopecia areata. Sequencing used immunoSEQ multiplex PCR; TCRdb keeps in-frame clones, though not all of them. The sample includes a few hundred thousand clones, over 45% of them seen just once. Sequenced here: CD4+ T cells sorted from blood, sampled at roughly week 52, from a patient treated with tofacitinib. Every receptor here comes from a human donor with alopecia areata. Both conserved end residues are part of each CDR3. The order of the fields is clone size, D gene, J gene, V gene, CDR3 DNA, CDR3 protein. The D gene is left open where the match is weak. Some rows have no size entry. The others give once, few or many, or a class for an expanded clone.

. | TRBD2 | TRBJ2-1 | TRBV4-2 | TGTGCCAGCAGCCACAAAGGGACTAGCGAGTCCTACAATGAGCAGTTCTTC | CASSHKGTSESYNEQFF
few | TRBD1 | TRBJ1-2 | TRBV18 | TGTGCCAGCTCACCGCGACAGGGGGCTTATGGCTACACCTTC | CASSPRQGAYGYTF
many | . | TRBJ2-5 | TRBV29-1 | TGCAGCGTCGGGGACGGCGAGACCCAGTACTTC | CSVGDGETQYF
. | . | TRBJ2-6 | TRBV29-1 | TGCAGCGTTTCTCTGCTCCGGGACAAGGATTACTCTGGGGCCAACGTCCTGACTTTC | CSVSLLRDKDYSGANVLTF
. | . | TRBJ1-1 | TRBV19 | TGTGCCAGTAGTTCGACAGTGAACACTGAAGCTTTCTTT | CASSSTVNTEAFF
few | TRBD1 | TRBJ2-3 | TRBV5-1 | TGCGCCAGCAGCGGAACAGGGGGCTCGGATACGCAGTATTTT | CASSGTGGSDTQYF
few | . | TRBJ2-4 | TRBV28 | TGTGCCAGCAGTTTAGGCAGGGTGTCGGACATTCAGTACTTC | CASSLGRVSDIQYF
. | . | TRBJ1-2 | TRBV6-1 | TGTGCCAGCAGCCCAAACGGTTATACAGGGCCAGGCTACACCTTC | CASSPNGYTGPGYTF
. | TRBD1 | TRBJ1-2 | TRBV7-3 | TGTGCCAGCAGCCGTGGGACAGCCCCTTATGGCTACACCTTC | CASSRGTAPYGYTF
. | . | TRBJ2-5 | TRBV29-1 | TGCAGCGTTGTGGTGGGGGGGCTGGAGACCCAGTACTTC | CSVVVGGLETQYF
. | . | TRBJ2-2 | TRBV5-1 | TGCGCCAGCAGCTCCAACACCGGGGAGCTGTTTTTT | CASSSNTGELFF
. | . | TRBJ2-2 | TRBV29-1 | TGCAGCGTTGCAGTTGGGGGAACCGGGGAGCTGTTTTTT | CSVAVGGTGELFF
. | TRBD2 | TRBJ2-7 | TRBV29-1 | TGCAGCGTTGGAATTAGCGGGGGCTACGAGCAGTACTTC | CSVGISGGYEQYF
. | . | TRBJ2-1 | TRBV29-1 | TGCAGCGTTGACGGGGCGGCGGGTCAGTTCTTC | CSVDGAAGQFF
. | . | TRBJ2-2 | TRBV15 | TGTGCCACCAGCAGCCACGGGGAGCTGTTTTTT | CATSSHGELFF
. | . | TRBJ2-5 | TRBV29-1 | TGCAGCGTCGCGACTTCTCAAGAGACCCAGTACTTC | CSVATSQETQYF
. | . | TRBJ2-7 | TRBV2 | TGTGCCAGCAGGCAATACGAGCAGTACTTC | CASRQYEQYF
. | . | TRBJ1-2 | TRBV25-1 | TGTGCCAGCAGTCGCGATCGGGGTAACTATGGCTACACCTTC | CASSRDRGNYGYTF
few | . | TRBJ2-5 | TRBV5-1 | TGCGCCAGCAGCTTGGGGGGGACAAAACAAGAGACCCAGTACTTC | CASSLGGTKQETQYF
. | . | TRBJ2-2 | TRBV19 | TGTGCCAGTAGTATGATGGGCTTCGGCACCGGGGAGCTGTTTTTT | CASSMMGFGTGELFF
. | . | TRBJ2-6 | TRBV7-2 | TGTGCCAGCAGCCACCTAACAGCCTCTGGGGCCAACGTCCTGACTTTC | CASSHLTASGANVLTF
few | TRBD2 | TRBJ2-3 | TRBV11-2 | TGTGCCAGCAGCTCTCGGACTAGCGGGGGATACCGCGATACGCAGTATTTT | CASSSRTSGGYRDTQYF
. | . | TRBJ2-7 | TRBV5-1 | TGCGCCAGCAGCTCAGCAGGGTGGCAGTCCTACGAGCAGTACTTC | CASSSAGWQSYEQYF
. | TRBD1 | TRBJ2-7 | TRBV6-5 | TGTGCCAGCAGTGGCAGGGGGAACTACGAGCAGTACTTC | CASSGRGNYEQYF
once | TRBD2 | TRBJ2-7 | TRBV29-1 | TGCAGCGTGTTAGCGGGGGAGACAGGGGAGCAGTACTTC | CSVLAGETGEQYF
. | . | TRBJ1-2 | TRBV7-9 | TGTGCCAGCAGCTTCCGAGGTCCCACCCAAAGCGGCTACACCTTC | CASSFRGPTQSGYTF
. | TRBD1 | TRBJ1-1 | TRBV30 | TGTGCCTGGGCACTTAGAGGCAGGGGGAACCCTGAAGCTTTCTTT | CAWALRGRGNPEAFF
. | . | TRBJ1-2 | TRBV29-1 | TGCAGCGCCCTGGGGCAGTGGTATGGCTACACCTTC | CSALGQWYGYTF
. | . | TRBJ1-2 | TRBV12-5 | TGTGCTAGTGGTTTGGTACCCGCTGCCCCCTATGGCTACACCTTC | CASGLVPAAPYGYTF
. | TRBD1 | TRBJ2-3 | TRBV10-1 | TGCGCCAGCAGTGAGGGAGGGGACAGGGATACGCAGTATTTT | CASSEGGDRDTQYF
. | . | TRBJ1-1 | TRBV29-1 | TGCAGCGTTGCGGCAGGAGGAAACACTGAAGCTTTCTTT | CSVAAGGNTEAFF
few | TRBD1 | TRBJ1-2 | TRBV30 | TGTGCCCTAAGCCGGGACAGGATAAACTATGGCTACACCTTC | CALSRDRINYGYTF
. | . | TRBJ1-5 | TRBV5-1 | TGCGCCAGCAGCGGGGATGAGGGTCAGCCCCAGCATTTT | CASSGDEGQPQHF
. | . | TRBJ1-6 | TRBV2 | TGTGCCAGCAGTGCCCTGGGGGAGGGCAAATCACCCCTCCACTTT | CASSALGEGKSPLHF
. | . | TRBJ2-1 | TRBV5-4 | TGTGCCAGCAGCTCGGGGACGAGCTCCTACAATGAGCAGTTCTTC | CASSSGTSSYNEQFF
. | TRBD2 | TRBJ2-7 | TRBV11-2 | TGTGCCAGCAGCTTAGAGCGGGGGTGGACCTACGAGCAGTACTTC | CASSLERGWTYEQYF
. | . | TRBJ1-2 | TRBV7-6 | TGTGCCAGCAGCGTCGGACAGTTTGCTGGCTACACCTTC | CASSVGQFAGYTF
. | . | TRBJ1-5 | TRBV5-6 | TGTGCCAGCACCACAGGAGGGCATCAGCCCCAGCATTTT | CASTTGGHQPQHF
. | TRBD1 | TRBJ2-5 | TRBV5-4 | TGTGCCAGCGGTCAGACAGGGGGGCAAGAGACCCAGTACTTC | CASGQTGGQETQYF
. | . | TRBJ1-2 | TRBV4-3 | TGCGCCAGCAGCCAAGATCTGCGTGGCTACACCTTC | CASSQDLRGYTF